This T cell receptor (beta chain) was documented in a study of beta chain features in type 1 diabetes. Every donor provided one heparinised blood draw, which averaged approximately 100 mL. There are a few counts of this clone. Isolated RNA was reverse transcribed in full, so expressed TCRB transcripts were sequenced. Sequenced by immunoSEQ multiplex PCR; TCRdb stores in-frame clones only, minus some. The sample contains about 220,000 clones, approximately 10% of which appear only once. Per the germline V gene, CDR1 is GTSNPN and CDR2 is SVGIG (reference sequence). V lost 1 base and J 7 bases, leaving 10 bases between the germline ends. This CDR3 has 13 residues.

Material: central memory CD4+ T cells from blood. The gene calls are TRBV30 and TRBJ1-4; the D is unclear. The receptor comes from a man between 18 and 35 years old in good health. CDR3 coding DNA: TGTGCCTGGAGTGAGGCAGGAGGTGAAAAACTGTTTTTT. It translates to CAWSEAGGEKLFF. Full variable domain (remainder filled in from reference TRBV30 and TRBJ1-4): SQTIHQWPATLVQPVGSPLSLECTVEGTSNPNLYWYRQAAGRGLQLLFYSVGIGQISSEVPQNLSASRPQDRQFILSSKKLLLSDSGFYLCAWSEAGGEKLFFGSGTQLSVL.